This entry features one TCR beta chain sequence. This record belongs to a study of OX40 agonist ivuxolimab in advanced cancers. The CDR3 contains 14 residues. Per germline, CDR1 MDHEN and CDR2 SYDVKM. The V gene lost 7 bases and the J gene lost 0 bases, with 10 bases spanning the gap. The repertoire was sequenced with immunoSEQ multiplex PCR; TCRdb's copy has only in-frame clones and lacks some. The data hold roughly 43,000 clones, with 89% observed a single time. The sequenced sample was CD4+ or CD8+ T cells sorted from blood, obtained in a trial of the OX40 agonist ivuxolimab. V is TRBV28 and J is TRBJ1-5; D is unresolved. The clonotype was recovered from an adult with an advanced solid tumor such as melanoma, head and neck, liver or kidney cancer. The CDR3: CASTRRYSNQPQHF. The CDR3 DNA reads TGTGCCAGCACCCGCCGGTATAGCAATCAGCCCCAGCATTTT.